These 30 T cell receptor beta chains originate from one sample sequenced in a study of regulatory T cells in long-lasting Graves disease. Time point noted: persistent/refractory GD, antithyroid drugs over 5 years with positive TRAb. Construction of the TCR library relied on RNA isolated from PBMCs. For TCR beta, libraries came from iRepertoire HTBI primers and Arm-PCR of CDR3 regions. Each CDR3 protein gets one entry after TCRdb re-called the multiplex PCR reads with MiXCR. The table lists a few hundred thousand distinct CDR3 sequences, more than 20% of them singletons. The source material was peripheral blood mononuclear cells (PBMCs), sampled when the disease was refractory, from a patient treated with antithyroid drugs. All receptors come from a woman aged 40 to 50 with Graves disease.

The gene calls are TRBV20-1 and TRBJ2-1, with D perhaps matching TRBD1 or TRBD2 (5 bases each). This CDR3 spans 15 amino acids. Deletions cut 0 bases from V and 6 bases from J, with 15 bases between. Germline V gives CDR1 DFQATT, CDR2 SNEGSKA (reference sequence). The CDR3 DNA follows: TGCAGTGCTAGAGATTTGGGGACGATCGGCAATGAGCAGTTCTTC. Translated: CSARDLGTIGNEQFF.

This clonotype appeared a few times. The chain is built from TRBV12-3 or TRBV12-4 and TRBJ2-1, with 12 bases lining up with TRBD2. This CDR3 is 16 amino acids long. Trimming at V came to 6 bases and at J to 4 bases, leaving 7 bases not matched to a gene. CDR3 DNA sequence: TGTGCCAGCAGCCCTGCTGGACTAGCGGGATACAATGAGCAGTTCTTC. Translated, it gives CASSPAGLAGYNEQFF.

This clonotype was recorded many times. V is TRBV28 and J is TRBJ2-7, with D maybe TRBD1 (6 bases). Germline CDR1 MDHEN, CDR2 SYDVKM. This CDR3 contains 17 residues. The V and J ends lost 6 bases and 4 bases respectively, with 25 bases between them. The CDR3 nucleotides read TGTGCCAGCAGCCCTACCCCGGTACAGGGAAAAAGTTACGAGCAGTACTTC. This gives the protein CASSPTPVQGKSYEQYF.

Only a few counts were recorded for this clonotype. The chain combines TRBV14 with TRBJ2-7; 9 bases are a match to TRBD1. From germline, CDR1 is SGHDN and CDR2 FVKESK. The CDR3 covers 16 residues. J was trimmed by 5 bases and V by 2 bases; bases with no gene match: 10. This chain's CDR3 is CASSQLKGTGKNEQYF. Written as DNA, the CDR3 is TGTGCCAGCAGCCAATTGAAAGGGACAGGGAAGAACGAGCAGTACTTC.

The DNA of the CDR3 is TGCAGTGCTAGCCCTCCTGACAGGGCTGGAAACACCATATATTTT. It encodes CSASPPDRAGNTIYF. V and J are TRBV20-1 and TRBJ1-3; 7 positions match TRBD1. The CDR3 consists of 15 residues. Germline V CDR1 and CDR2: DFQATT, SNEGSKA (reference sequence). J gave up 2 bases and V 3 bases, and 7 bases lay outside the gene matches.

This clonotype was detected ten times or more. The genes are TRBV20-1 and TRBJ2-4; D is perhaps TRBD1 (5 bases). This CDR3 region has 12 residues. Per the germline V gene, CDR1 is DFQATT and CDR2 is SNEGSKA (reference sequence). V was pared by 5 bases and J by 8 bases, with 13 bases between. CDR3 sequence: CSAQTEGDIQYF. The CDR3 DNA follows: TGCAGTGCTCAGACCGAAGGGGACATTCAGTACTTC.

This clonotype has a count of ten or more. In DNA form, the CDR3 reads TGTGCCAGCAGTGGTGGGACAGAACTGTTTTTT. Its translation: CASSGGTELFF. The genes are TRBV2 and TRBJ1-4, with TRBD1 matching over 7 bases. Germline values: CDR1 SNHLY, CDR2 FYNNEI. The CDR3 totals 11 residues. V dropped 4 bases and J dropped 12; count of bases not matched to a gene: 2.

A remark on this clonotype: Since a much larger clone is just one base distant, this may be a read error. The rearrangement links TRBV7-9 to TRBJ1-4; 8 bases agree with TRBD1. The CDR3 covers 17 residues. CDR1 SEHNR and CDR2 FQNEAQ come from the germline V gene (reference sequence). This CDR3 reads CASSLIPGQAANEELFF. DNA for the CDR3: TGTGCCAGCAGCTTAATACCGGGACAGGCAGCTAATGAAGAACTGTTTTTT.

This chain joins TRBV19 and TRBJ2-2; TRBD2 aligns across 9 bases. Germline V lookup: CDR1 LNHDA, CDR2 SQIVND (reference sequence). CDR3 length: 18 amino acids. V trimming: 4 bases; J trimming: 0 bases; junction bases outside the gene matches: 9. The CDR3 is CASSRLAGEFANTGELFF. As DNA, the CDR3 is TGTGCCAGTAGTAGATTAGCGGGAGAGTTCGCGAACACCGGGGAGCTGTTTTTT.

V usage is TRBV10-3 and J usage is TRBJ2-3; D might be TRBD1 (6 bases). From germline, CDR1 is ENHRY and CDR2 SYGVKD. V lost 7 bases to trimming and J lost 2 bases, with 10 bases between them. CDR3 length: 13 residues. CDR3 amino acids: CAINPGDTDTQYF. CDR3 DNA: TGTGCCATCAACCCAGGGGACACAGATACGCAGTATTTT.

V is TRBV29-1 and J is TRBJ1-2; D is undetermined. The CDR3 extends over 12 amino acids. Per germline, CDR1 SQVTM and CDR2 ANQGSEA. V lost 4 bases and J 4 bases, leaving 10 bases between the germline ends. The CDR3 nucleotides read TGCAGCGTTGGCAGGTCGGGCTATGGCTACACCTTC. This codes for CSVGRSGYGYTF. Filled out from reference TRBV29-1 and TRBJ1-2, the complete variable domain reads SAVISQKPSRDICQRGTSLTIQCQVDSQVTMMFWYRQQPGQSLTLIATANQGSEATYESGFVIDKFPISRPNLTFSTLTVSNMSPEDSSIYLCSVGRSGYGYTFGSGTRLTVV.

This clonotype was detected only a few times. The chain is built from TRBV24-1 and TRBJ2-5; 13 bases agree with TRBD2. The CDR3 spans 17 residues. The V and J ends lost 3 bases and 1 base, in that order; junction bases with no gene match: 4. From germline, CDR1 is KGHDR and CDR2 SFDVKD. The CDR3 DNA sequence: TGTGCCACCAGTGATCCGGGACTAGCGGGACGCCAAGAGACCCAGTACTTC. Protein: CATSDPGLAGRQETQYF.

There are a few counts of this clonotype. This chain links TRBV14 with TRBJ2-5; D call uncertain. Germline V gene data show CDR1 as SGHDN and CDR2 as FVKESK. V lost 5 bases and J lost 5, with 18 bases in between. This CDR3 has 15 amino acids. The CDR3, as DNA: TGTGCCAGCAGCACCCGGAACCTACTTTTGGAGACCCAGTACTTC. Translated: CASSTRNLLLETQYF. Full variable domain (outside the CDR3, taken from reference TRBV14 and TRBJ2-5): EAGVTQFPSHSVIEKGQTVTLRCDPISGHDNLYWYRRVMGKEIKFLLHFVKESKQDESGMPNNRFLAERTGGTYSTLKVQPAELEDSGVYFCASSTRNLLLETQYFGPGTRLLVL.

This clonotype occurred many times. CDR3 sequence (DNA): TGTGCCAGCAGCTTCCCAACCCTCAGCCGACAGGGCAGAAACGAGCAGTACTTC. Encoded protein: CASSFPTLSRQGRNEQYF. V gene TRBV28 combines with J gene TRBJ2-7; 7 bases align to TRBD1. J lost 5 bases, V lost 6 bases, and 22 bases had no gene match. The germline V gene has CDR1 MDHEN and CDR2 SYDVKM. The CDR3 spans 18 residues.

The CDR3 protein is CATTSGRAVAGELFF. The CDR3 DNA reads TGTGCCACCACTAGCGGGAGGGCCGTGGCCGGGGAGCTGTTTTTT. J is TRBJ2-2 and V is TRBV19; 13 bases align to TRBD2. The CDR3 length is 15 residues. The ends lost 10 bases at V and 6 bases at J; junction bases unmatched: 8. From germline, CDR1 is LNHDA and CDR2 SQIVND (reference sequence).

This CDR3 is CSVEKGQQNEQFF. The CDR3 nucleotides are TGCAGCGTTGAAAAGGGACAGCAGAATGAGCAGTTCTTC. This chain connects TRBV29-1 to TRBJ2-1; 7 bases agree with TRBD1. The CDR3 totals 13 residues. Per the germline V gene, CDR1 is SQVTM and CDR2 is ANQGSEA. V gave up 2 bases and J gave up 7 bases; unmatched junction bases: 5.

Remarks on this clonotype: This may be a read error: a much more frequent sequence differs by one nucleotide. The chain has TRBV6-1 and TRBJ1-1; D is uncertain. Germline V gene data show CDR1 as MNHNS and CDR2 as SASEGT. This CDR3 spans 13 amino acids. This chain's CDR3 is CTSRGTLNTEAFF. Here the CDR3 DNA reads TGTACCAGCAGAGGCACCTTGAACACTGAAGCTTTCTTT.

This clonotype was detected a few times. This sequence joins TRBV30 and TRBJ1-4, with D possibly matching TRBD1 (6 bases). Germline CDR1 GTSNPN, CDR2 SVGIG (reference sequence). V was pared by 2 bases and J by 7 bases, with 17 bases between. The CDR3 is 15 amino acids. CDR3 region: CAWSSEGGFREKLFF. Here the CDR3 DNA reads TGTGCCTGGAGTTCCGAAGGGGGTTTCCGTGAAAAACTGTTTTTT.

With regard to this clonotype: A read error may produce the germline difference seen at one junction end. J is TRBJ2-4 and V is TRBV29-1; either TRBD1 or TRBD2 may supply D (5 bases each). CDR1 is SQVTM and CDR2 is ANQGSEA in the germline V gene. This CDR3 has 13 residues. CDR3 region: CSVEGVARNIQYF. CDR3 nucleotide sequence: TGCAGCGTTGAGGGGGTAGCCAGAAACATTCAGTACTTC.

This clonotype was seen a handful of times. The chain combines TRBV28 with TRBJ2-3, with 7 bases aligning to TRBD1. V lost 3 bases to trimming and J lost 5 bases; unmatched junction nucleotides: 5. The length of the CDR3 is 14 residues. Germline values: CDR1 MDHEN, CDR2 SYDVKM. CDR3 in DNA: TGTGCCAGCAGTTTTGACAGGGATGAAGATACGCAGTATTTT. This gives the protein CASSFDRDEDTQYF.

A remark on this clonotype: A much larger clone lies a single base off, so this may be a read error. Likely a read error: the CDR3 ends without its conserved phenylalanine or tryptophan. V and J are TRBV5-1 and TRBJ2-2; D gene unclear. CDR1 is SGHRS, CDR2 YFSETQ, per germline. This CDR3 has 15 residues. The CDR3 DNA reads TGTGCCAGCAGCTTAGGGCACCAGACTGTGGGGGAGCTGTTTCTT. It encodes CASSLGHQTVGELFL.

This clonotype appeared many times. The V gene is TRBV28, the J gene TRBJ2-7; no reliable D call. V lost 5 bases, J lost 3 bases, and 23 bases lay in between. This CDR3 is 17 amino acids long. Germline V gives CDR1 MDHEN, CDR2 SYDVKM. CDR3 sequence reads: CASSPESAKGSGYEQYF. DNA for the CDR3: TGTGCCAGCAGTCCTGAGTCTGCAAAGGGTAGTGGCTACGAGCAGTACTTC.

This clonotype appeared many times. The chain has TRBV28 and TRBJ2-7; D gene unclear. V lost 1 base and J lost 3, with 13 bases in between. Germline CDR1 MDHEN, CDR2 SYDVKM. CDR3 length: 15 amino acids. DNA of the CDR3: TGTGCCAGCAGTTTATCTCCAGCGCTCGGCTACGAGCAGTACTTC. Amino acids: CASSLSPALGYEQYF. Together with reference TRBV28 and TRBJ2-7, the CDR3 gives the full variable domain: DVKVTQSSRYLVKRTGEKVFLECVQDMDHENMFWYRQDPGLGLRLIYFSYDVKMKEKGDIPEGYSVSREKKERFSLILESASTNQTSMYLCASSLSPALGYEQYFGPGTRLTVT.

The V and J genes are TRBV10-3 and TRBJ2-1; 10 bases agree with TRBD2. The ends lost 10 bases at V and 6 bases at J; junction bases unmatched: 12. Germline assignment: CDR1 ENHRY and CDR2 SYGVKD. The CDR3 consists of 15 residues. The CDR3, as DNA: TGTGCCACCCGCCTCCTAGCGGGAGTCATCAATGAGCAGTTCTTC. Translation gives CATRLLAGVINEQFF.

At least ten counts were recorded for this clonotype. The chain joins TRBV15 to TRBJ2-2; D is perhaps TRBD1 (6 bases). The CDR3 length is 17 residues. V was trimmed by 5 bases and J by 1 base, leaving 17 bases between them. Germline CDR1 reads LNHNV; CDR2 reads YYDKDF (reference sequence). CDR3 DNA: TGTGCCACCAGCGATTATATCCAGGGGCGGAACACCGGGGAGCTGTTTTTT. Translated, it gives CATSDYIQGRNTGELFF.

V and J are TRBV12-3 or TRBV12-4 and TRBJ2-2; 7 nucleotides align to TRBD1. The CDR3 length is 17 residues. The ends lost 6 bases at V and 0 bases at J; junction bases unmatched: 10. The CDR3 DNA is TGTGCCAGCAGCCCACGACAGGGTTTCTCGAACACCGGGGAGCTGTTTTTT. It codes for CASSPRQGFSNTGELFF.

This clonotype was picked up many times. The chain is built from TRBV6-1 and TRBJ1-1; D uncertain. Germline assignment: CDR1 MNHNS and CDR2 SASEGT. Trimming shortened V by 6 bases and J by 4 bases, and 18 bases separated the two germline ends. This CDR3 region has 15 residues. CDR3 protein: CASSFTTNPATEAFF. DNA for the CDR3: TGTGCCAGCAGCTTCACTACCAACCCCGCCACTGAAGCTTTCTTT.

Notes on this clonotype: The junction departs from germline at one end; a sequencing error may be responsible. This rearrangement joins TRBV7-7 to TRBJ2-7; 9 nucleotides line up with TRBD1. CDR1 and CDR2 from the germline V gene are SSHAT and FNYEAQ (reference sequence). The CDR3 has 13 amino acids. CDR3 coding DNA: TGTGCTAGCAGCTCCAGGACAGGGGCCGAGCAGTACTTC. It codes for CASSSRTGAEQYF.

This clonotype was seen just once. A single base separates this from a much larger clone, so it may be a read error. The V and J genes are TRBV20-1 and TRBJ2-7; 9 positions match TRBD1. In germline, CDR1 is DFQATT, CDR2 SNEGSKA (reference sequence). The CDR3 consists of 17 residues. In nucleotides, the CDR3 is TGCAGTGCTAGACCGTACCCGGGACAGGGCTATATTTACGAGCAGTGCTTC. The encoded protein is CSARPYPGQGYIYEQCF.

At least ten counts were recorded for this clonotype. V usage is TRBV15 and J usage is TRBJ1-5; D remains unclear. The CDR3 consists of 16 residues. Between the trimmed V and J ends, which lost 1 base and 9 bases, there was a span of 19 bases. CDR1 and CDR2 from the germline V gene are LNHNV and YYDKDF (reference sequence). The CDR3 DNA sequence: TGTGCCACCAGCAGAGCCAGGAGGAACACGGGCGGGCCCCAGCATTTT. Protein sequence: CATSRARRNTGGPQHF.